Listed below are T cell receptor beta chains from one sample, sequenced in a study of T-cell memory formation after mild COVID-19. One entry per CDR3 protein results from TCRdb running MiXCR on the 5' RACE reads. The sample lists about 62,000 distinct CDR3 sequences, about a tenth occurring once. Sequencing input: PBMCs or a T cell subset sorted from them (not recorded which). These receptors were obtained from a man between 18 and 35 years old who had mild COVID-19 (a few samples of this study predate the infection). Cell type and time point are not known. Each CDR3 is given with its conserved first and last residue. Each record gives: D gene, J gene, V gene, CDR3 protein. A D gene is named only where the DNA matches it firmly.

>TRBD1|TRBJ1-2|TRBV7-2
CASSVDREFTF
>.|TRBJ2-7|TRBV3-1
CASSLGGRYEQYF
>.|TRBJ1-6|TRBV28
CASSTSTRGNSPLHF
>.|TRBJ2-3|TRBV6-2/TRBV6-3
CASGSSQYF
>.|TRBJ2-5|TRBV12-3/TRBV12-4
CASSPGYRETQYF
>.|TRBJ2-5|TRBV20-1
CSARDWEPGRETQYF
>.|TRBJ2-5|TRBV2
CASNRLQETQYF
>.|TRBJ1-1|TRBV25-1
CASSKAGNTEAFF
>.|TRBJ2-3|TRBV28
CASSMPGGQATDTQYF
>.|TRBJ1-5|TRBV20-1
CSARSGSSADDQPQHF
>TRBD1|TRBJ2-3|TRBV5-1
CASSSGQSSTDTQYF
>.|TRBJ2-1|TRBV6-2/TRBV6-3
CASSYAQRYEQFF
>TRBD2|TRBJ2-1|TRBV6-2/TRBV6-3
CASSYSPPGGIYNEQFF
>.|TRBJ2-7|TRBV7-3
CARLPGDYEQYF
>.|TRBJ2-5|TRBV6-5
CASSPRDSGRETQYF
>TRBD1|TRBJ1-2|TRBV5-1
CASSRVRGTADGGYTF
>.|TRBJ1-5|TRBV18
CASSPRGALGQPQHF
>TRBD2|TRBJ2-1|TRBV29-1
CSSGGDNEQFF
>.|TRBJ2-5|TRBV15
CATSRDKGNRETQYF
>.|TRBJ1-4|TRBV25-1
CASSEPAGHLGGELFF
>.|TRBJ2-4|TRBV12-3/TRBV12-4
CASSPPLGVVDIQYF
>.|TRBJ2-5|TRBV5-4
CASRPTPVGGKETQYF
>.|TRBJ2-2|TRBV5-1
CASSLELLWGGELFF
>TRBD2|TRBJ2-1|TRBV5-1
CASSLVSGEQFF
>TRBD1|TRBJ2-2|TRBV7-2
CAGTGTGGSGELFF
>.|TRBJ1-2|TRBV18
CASSPGDGYTF
>.|TRBJ2-3|TRBV7-2
CASSAHQGLIDTQYF
>.|TRBJ2-1|TRBV7-3
CASSPTRGNEQFF
>.|TRBJ1-2|TRBV20-1
CSASWDTNNYGYTF
>.|TRBJ2-5|TRBV4-3
CASSPRGLSFQETQYF
>.|TRBJ1-4|TRBV12-3/TRBV12-4
CASSPMTTESKKLFF
>.|TRBJ2-1|TRBV7-2
CASSSWDNEQFF